This TCR beta chain stems from a study of shared clonotypes between healthy human individuals. Whole-study results and caveats: Naive subsets tended to show greater estimated richness than memory subsets.

About this clone itself: Its antigen is still unknown.

CDR3 length equals 15 residues. Germline V gene sequence: CDR1 SGHRS, CDR2 YFSETQ. V lost 4 bases, J lost 11 bases, and 19 bases lay in between. Sequenced by immunoSEQ multiplex PCR; TCRdb stores in-frame clones only, minus some. In the table there are about a million clones, about 75% of which are singletons. The sequenced sample consisted of memory CD4+ T cells sorted from blood. Subset here: CD45RA-negative fraction. The chain is built from TRBV5-1 and TRBJ1-6; D is ambiguous. This TCR came from a man aged 18 to 35 in good health. Here the CDR3 DNA reads TGCGCCAGCAGCCCGAATCGACAACCTGTTACACCCCTCCACTTT. It yields the protein CASSPNRQPVTPLHF.